This T cell receptor beta chain is drawn from a study of CD4 T cells in relation to SARS-CoV-2 and coronaviruses. On this clone itself: The antigen remains unidentified.

Clones were read by immunoSEQ multiplex PCR, and TCRdb kept only the in-frame ones, dropping some. The sample shows 20,000 or so clones, around 80% of them seen only once. CDR1 and CDR2 from the germline V gene are SGHNT and YENEEA. The CDR3 consists of 15 residues. Trimming left V 1 base short and J 4 bases short, with 11 bases between. CD4+ T cells from unexposed donors were obtained before the COVID-19 pandemic (2011-2018). The cells were cultured for less than twelve days before CD4+ T cells were isolated. The chain combines TRBV11-3 with TRBJ2-1; D is possibly TRBD2 (5 bases). Sequencing was done on a sample of CD4+ T cells from PBMCs, cultured in vitro. The clonotype was recovered from a human donor in good health. CDR3 in DNA: TGTGCCAGCAGCTTAGGCCCTGGACTGTACAATGAGCAGTTCTTC. Encoded protein: CASSLGPGLYNEQFF. Complete variable domain (other parts from reference TRBV11-3 and TRBJ2-1): EAGVVQSPRYKIIEKKQPVAFWCNPISGHNTLYWYLQNLGQGPELLIRYENEEAVDDSQLPKDRFSAERLKGVDSTLKIQPAELGDSAVYLCASSLGPGLYNEQFFGPGTRLTVL.